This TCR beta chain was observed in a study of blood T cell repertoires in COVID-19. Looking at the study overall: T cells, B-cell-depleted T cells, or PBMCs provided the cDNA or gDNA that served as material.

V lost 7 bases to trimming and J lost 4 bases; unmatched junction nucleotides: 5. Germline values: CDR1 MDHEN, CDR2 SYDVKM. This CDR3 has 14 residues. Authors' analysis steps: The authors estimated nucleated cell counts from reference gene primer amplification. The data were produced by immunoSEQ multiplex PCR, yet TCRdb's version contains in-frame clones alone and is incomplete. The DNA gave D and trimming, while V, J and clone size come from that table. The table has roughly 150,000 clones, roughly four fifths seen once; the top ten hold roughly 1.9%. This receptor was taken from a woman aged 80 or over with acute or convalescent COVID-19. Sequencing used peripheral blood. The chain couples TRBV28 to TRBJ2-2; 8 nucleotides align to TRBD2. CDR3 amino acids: CASIGGAGTGELFF. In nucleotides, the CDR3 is TGTGCCAGCATCGGGGGGGCGGGCACCGGGGAGCTGTTTTTT.